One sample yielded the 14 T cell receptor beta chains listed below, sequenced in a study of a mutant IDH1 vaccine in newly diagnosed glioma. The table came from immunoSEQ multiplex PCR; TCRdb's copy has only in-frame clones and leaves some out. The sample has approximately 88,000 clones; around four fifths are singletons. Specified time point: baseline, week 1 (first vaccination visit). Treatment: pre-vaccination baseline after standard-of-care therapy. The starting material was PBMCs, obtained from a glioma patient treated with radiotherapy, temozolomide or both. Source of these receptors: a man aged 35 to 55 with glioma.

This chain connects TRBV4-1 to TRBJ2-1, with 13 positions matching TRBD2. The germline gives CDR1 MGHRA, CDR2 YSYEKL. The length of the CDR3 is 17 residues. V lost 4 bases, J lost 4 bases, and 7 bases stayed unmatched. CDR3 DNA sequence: TGCGCCAGCAGCCCCAGGACTAGCGGGAGAACATACAATGAGCAGTTCTTC. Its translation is CASSPRTSGRTYNEQFF.

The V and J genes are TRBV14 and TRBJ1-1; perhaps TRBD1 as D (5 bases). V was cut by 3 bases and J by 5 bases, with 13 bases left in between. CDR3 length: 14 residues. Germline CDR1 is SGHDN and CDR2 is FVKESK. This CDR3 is CASSQVAGGTEAFF. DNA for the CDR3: TGTGCCAGCAGCCAGGTCGCGGGGGGGACTGAAGCTTTCTTT.

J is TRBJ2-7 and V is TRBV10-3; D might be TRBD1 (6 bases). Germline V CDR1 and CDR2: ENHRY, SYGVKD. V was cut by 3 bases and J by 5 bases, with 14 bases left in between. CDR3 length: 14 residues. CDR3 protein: CAISEQGFINEQYF. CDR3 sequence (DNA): TGTGCCATCAGTGAACAGGGATTTATAAACGAGCAGTACTTC.

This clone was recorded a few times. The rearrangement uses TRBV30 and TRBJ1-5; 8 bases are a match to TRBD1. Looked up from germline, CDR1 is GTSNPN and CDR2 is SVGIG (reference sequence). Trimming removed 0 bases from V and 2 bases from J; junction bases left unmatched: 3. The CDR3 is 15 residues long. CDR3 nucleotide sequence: TGTGCCTGGAGTGTAGGGACAGGAGGCAATCAGCCCCAGCATTTT. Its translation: CAWSVGTGGNQPQHF.

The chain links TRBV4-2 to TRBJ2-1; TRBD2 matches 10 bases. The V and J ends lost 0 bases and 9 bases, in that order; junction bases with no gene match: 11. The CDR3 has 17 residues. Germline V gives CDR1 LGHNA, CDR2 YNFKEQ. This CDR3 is CASSQDGASGSSGEQFF. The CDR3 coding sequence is TGTGCCAGCAGCCAAGATGGGGCTAGCGGGAGCTCAGGTGAGCAGTTCTTC.

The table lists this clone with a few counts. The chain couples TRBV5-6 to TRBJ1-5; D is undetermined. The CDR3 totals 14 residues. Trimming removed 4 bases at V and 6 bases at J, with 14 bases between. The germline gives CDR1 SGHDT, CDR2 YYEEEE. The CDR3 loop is CASSTGVSGQPQHF. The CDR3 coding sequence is TGTGCCAGCAGCACCGGGGTTTCGGGTCAGCCCCAGCATTTT.

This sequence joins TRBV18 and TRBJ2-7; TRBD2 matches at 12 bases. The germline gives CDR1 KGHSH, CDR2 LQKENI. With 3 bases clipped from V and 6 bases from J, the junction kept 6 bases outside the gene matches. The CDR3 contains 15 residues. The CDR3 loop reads CASSPPTSGSVEQYF. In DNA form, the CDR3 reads TGTGCCAGCTCACCTCCGACTAGCGGGAGCGTCGAGCAGTACTTC.

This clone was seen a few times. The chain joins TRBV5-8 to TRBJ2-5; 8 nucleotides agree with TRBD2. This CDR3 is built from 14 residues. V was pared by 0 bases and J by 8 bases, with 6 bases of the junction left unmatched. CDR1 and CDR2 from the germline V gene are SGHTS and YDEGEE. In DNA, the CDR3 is TGTGCCAGCAGCTTGGTCGCGGGACTAGGAACCCAGTACTTC. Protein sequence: CASSLVAGLGTQYF.

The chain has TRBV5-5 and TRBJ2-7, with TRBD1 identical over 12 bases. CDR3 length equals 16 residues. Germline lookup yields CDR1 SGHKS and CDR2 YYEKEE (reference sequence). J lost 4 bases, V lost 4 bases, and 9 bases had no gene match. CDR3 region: CASSLWVGQGAYEQYF. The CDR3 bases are TGTGCCAGCAGCCTCTGGGTGGGACAGGGGGCTTACGAGCAGTACTTC.

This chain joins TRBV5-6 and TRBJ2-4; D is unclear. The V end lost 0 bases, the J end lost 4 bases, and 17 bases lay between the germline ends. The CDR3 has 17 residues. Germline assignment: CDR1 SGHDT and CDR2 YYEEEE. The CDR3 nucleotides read TGTGCCAGCAGCTTGGGCCTAAAGTGGCAGGCAAAAAACATTCAGTACTTC. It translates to CASSLGLKWQAKNIQYF. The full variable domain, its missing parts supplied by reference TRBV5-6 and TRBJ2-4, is DAGVTQSPTHLIKTRGQQVTLRCSPKSGHDTVSWYQQALGQGPQFIFQYYEEEERQRGNFPDRFSGHQFPNYSSELNVNALLLGDSALYLCASSLGLKWQAKNIQYFGAGTRLSVL.

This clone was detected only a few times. The DNA for the CDR3 is TGTGCCAGCAGCTTGCTTGGACAGAGAGATGGCTACACCTTC. Translation: CASSLLGQRDGYTF. The chain couples TRBV5-6 to TRBJ1-2; tentative D call: TRBD1 (6 bases). Germline lookup yields CDR1 SGHDT and CDR2 YYEEEE. With 1 base removed from V and 6 bases from J, the gap between germline ends came to 13 bases. This CDR3 has 14 residues.

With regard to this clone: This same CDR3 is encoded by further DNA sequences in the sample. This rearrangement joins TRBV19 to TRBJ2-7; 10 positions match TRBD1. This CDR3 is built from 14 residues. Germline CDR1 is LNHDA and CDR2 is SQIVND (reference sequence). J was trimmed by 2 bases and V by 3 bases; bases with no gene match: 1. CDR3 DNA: TGTGCCAGTAGTATTGGACAGGGGGCCTACGAGCAGTACTTC. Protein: CASSIGQGAYEQYF.

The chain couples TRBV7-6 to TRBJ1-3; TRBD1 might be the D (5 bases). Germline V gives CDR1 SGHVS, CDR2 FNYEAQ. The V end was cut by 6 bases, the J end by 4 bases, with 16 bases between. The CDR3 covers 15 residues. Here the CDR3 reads CASSLVGGGGNTIYF. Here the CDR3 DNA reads TGTGCCAGCAGTCTCGTCGGGGGAGGAGGAAACACCATATATTTT. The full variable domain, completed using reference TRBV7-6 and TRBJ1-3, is GAGVSQSPRYKVTKRGQDVALRCDPISGHVSLYWYRQALGQGPEFLTYFNYEAQQDKSGLPNDRFSAERPEGSISTLTIQRTEQRDSAMYRCASSLVGGGGNTIYFGEGSWLTVV.

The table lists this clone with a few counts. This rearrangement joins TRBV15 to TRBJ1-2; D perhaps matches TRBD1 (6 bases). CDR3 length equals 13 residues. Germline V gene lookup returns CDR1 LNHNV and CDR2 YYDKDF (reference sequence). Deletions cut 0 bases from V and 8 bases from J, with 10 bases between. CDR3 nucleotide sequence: TGTGCCACCAGCAGAGAGGGGGCCTGGGGCTACACCTTC. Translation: CATSREGAWGYTF.